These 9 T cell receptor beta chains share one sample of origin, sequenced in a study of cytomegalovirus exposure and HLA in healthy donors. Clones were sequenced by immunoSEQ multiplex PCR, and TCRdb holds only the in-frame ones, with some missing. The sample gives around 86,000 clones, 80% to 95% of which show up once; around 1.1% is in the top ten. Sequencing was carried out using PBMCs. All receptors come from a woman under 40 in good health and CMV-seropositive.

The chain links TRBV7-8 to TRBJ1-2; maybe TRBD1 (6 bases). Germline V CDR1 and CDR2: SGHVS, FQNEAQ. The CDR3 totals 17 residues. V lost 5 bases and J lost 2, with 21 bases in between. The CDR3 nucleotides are TGTGCCAGCAGCCCCAGCCCATCAGGGGAGCTAAACTATGGCTACACCTTC. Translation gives CASSPSPSGELNYGYTF.

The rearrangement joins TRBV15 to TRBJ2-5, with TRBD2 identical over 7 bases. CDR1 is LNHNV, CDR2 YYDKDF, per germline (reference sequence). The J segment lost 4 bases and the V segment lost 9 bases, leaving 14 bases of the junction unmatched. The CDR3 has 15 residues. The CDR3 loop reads CATGVAGVLGETQYF. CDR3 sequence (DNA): TGTGCCACTGGAGTAGCGGGCGTGCTGGGAGAGACCCAGTACTTC. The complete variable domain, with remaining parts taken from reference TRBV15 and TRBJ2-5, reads DAMVIQNPRYQVTQFGKPVTLSCSQTLNHNVMYWYQQKSSQAPKLLFHYYDKDFNNEADTPDNFQSRRPNTSFCFLDIRSPGLGDTAMYLCATGVAGVLGETQYFGPGTRLLVL.

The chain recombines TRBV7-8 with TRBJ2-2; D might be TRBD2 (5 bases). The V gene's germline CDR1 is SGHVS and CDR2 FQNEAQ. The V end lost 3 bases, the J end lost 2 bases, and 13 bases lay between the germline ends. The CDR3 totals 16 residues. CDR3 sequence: CASSFLRLPNTGELFF. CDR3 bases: TGTGCCAGCAGCTTTCTCCGACTACCTAACACCGGGGAGCTGTTTTTT.

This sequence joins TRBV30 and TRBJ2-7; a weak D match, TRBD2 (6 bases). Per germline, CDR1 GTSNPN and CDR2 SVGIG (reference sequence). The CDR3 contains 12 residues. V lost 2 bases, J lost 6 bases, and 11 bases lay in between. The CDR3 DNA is TGTGCCTGGAGTCGGGACTGGACCGAGCAGTACTTC. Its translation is CAWSRDWTEQYF.

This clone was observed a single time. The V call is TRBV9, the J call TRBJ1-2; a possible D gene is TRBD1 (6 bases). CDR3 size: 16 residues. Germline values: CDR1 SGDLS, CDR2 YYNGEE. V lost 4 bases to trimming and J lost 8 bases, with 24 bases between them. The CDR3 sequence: CASSHPRGGGPEGYTF. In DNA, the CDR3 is TGTGCCAGCAGCCACCCCCGGGGGGGCGGTCCCGAGGGCTACACCTTC.

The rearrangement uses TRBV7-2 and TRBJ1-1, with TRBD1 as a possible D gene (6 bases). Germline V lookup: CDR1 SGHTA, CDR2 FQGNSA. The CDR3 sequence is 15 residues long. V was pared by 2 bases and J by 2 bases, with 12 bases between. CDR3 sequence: CASSLTTGPNTEAFF. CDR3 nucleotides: TGTGCCAGCAGCTTAACGACAGGCCCTAACACTGAAGCTTTCTTT.

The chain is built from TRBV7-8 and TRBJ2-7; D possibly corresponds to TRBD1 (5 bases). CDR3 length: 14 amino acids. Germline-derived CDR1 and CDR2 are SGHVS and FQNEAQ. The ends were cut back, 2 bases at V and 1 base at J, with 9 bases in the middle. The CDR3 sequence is CASSLIRTSYEQYF. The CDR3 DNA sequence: TGTGCCAGCAGCTTAATTCGGACATCCTACGAGCAGTACTTC.

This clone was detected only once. For the CDR3, the DNA is TGTGCCAGCAGACCGGACAGGGTGGGCACTGAAGCTTTCTTT. This sequence encodes CASRPDRVGTEAFF. The chain links TRBV2 to TRBJ1-1, with 8 bases fitting TRBD1. The germline V gene has CDR1 SNHLY and CDR2 FYNNEI. This CDR3 is built from 14 residues. V dropped 6 bases and J dropped 4; count of bases not matched to a gene: 7.

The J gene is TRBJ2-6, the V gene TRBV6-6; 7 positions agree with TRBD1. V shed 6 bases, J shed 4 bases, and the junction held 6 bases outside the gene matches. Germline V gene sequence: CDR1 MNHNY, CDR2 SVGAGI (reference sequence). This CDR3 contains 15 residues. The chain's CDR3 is CASRPGQAGANVLTF. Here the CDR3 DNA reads TGTGCCAGCAGACCTGGACAGGCCGGGGCCAACGTCCTGACTTTC.